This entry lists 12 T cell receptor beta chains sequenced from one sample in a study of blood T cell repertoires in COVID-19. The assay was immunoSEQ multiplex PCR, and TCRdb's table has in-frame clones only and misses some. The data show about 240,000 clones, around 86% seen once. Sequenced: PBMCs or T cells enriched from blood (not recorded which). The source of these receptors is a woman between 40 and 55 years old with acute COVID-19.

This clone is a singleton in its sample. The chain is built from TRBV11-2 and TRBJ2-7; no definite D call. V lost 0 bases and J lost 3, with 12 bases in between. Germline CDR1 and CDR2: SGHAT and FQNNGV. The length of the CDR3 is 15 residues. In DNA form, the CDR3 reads TGTGCCAGCAGCTTAGATACAGCTGGTTTCTACGAGCAGTACTTC. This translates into CASSLDTAGFYEQYF.

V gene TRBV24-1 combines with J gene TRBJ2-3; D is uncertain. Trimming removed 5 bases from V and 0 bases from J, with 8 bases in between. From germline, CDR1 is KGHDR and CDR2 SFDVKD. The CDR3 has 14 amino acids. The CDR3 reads CATSGAASTDTQYF. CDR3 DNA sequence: TGTGCCACCAGTGGGGCAGCAAGCACAGATACGCAGTATTTT.

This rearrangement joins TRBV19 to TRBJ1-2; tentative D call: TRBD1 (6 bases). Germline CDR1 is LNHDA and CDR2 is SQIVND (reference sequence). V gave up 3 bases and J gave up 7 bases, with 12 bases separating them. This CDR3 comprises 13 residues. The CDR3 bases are TGTGCCAGTAGTATTCGGGGGGCGGGTGGCTACACCTTC. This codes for CASSIRGAGGYTF.

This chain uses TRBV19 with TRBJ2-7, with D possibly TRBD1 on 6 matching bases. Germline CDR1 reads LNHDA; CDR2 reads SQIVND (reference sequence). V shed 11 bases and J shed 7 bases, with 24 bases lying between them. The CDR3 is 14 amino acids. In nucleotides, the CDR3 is TGTGCCGTTGGGGGCGGAGGTCTGGCTGGAGAGCAGTACTTC. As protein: CAVGGGGLAGEQYF.

CDR3 nucleotides: TGCGCCAGCACCGTAAACCCGGTCGCTAGCGGGAGCACAGATACGCAGTATTTT. Its protein is CASTVNPVASGSTDTQYF. The chain has TRBV5-1 and TRBJ2-3; 8 positions agree with TRBD2. Trimming took 6 bases from V and 0 from J; bases not matched to a gene: 15. CDR3 length: 18 amino acids. Per the germline V gene, CDR1 is SGHRS and CDR2 is YFSETQ.

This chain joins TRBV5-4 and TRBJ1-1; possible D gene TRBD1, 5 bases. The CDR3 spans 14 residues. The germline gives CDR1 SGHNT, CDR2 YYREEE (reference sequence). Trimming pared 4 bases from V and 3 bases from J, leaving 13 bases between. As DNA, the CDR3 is TGTGCCAGCAGCGAGTCCAGGGTGTACACTGAAGCTTTCTTT. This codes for CASSESRVYTEAFF.

CDR3 DNA sequence: TGTGCCAGCAGCTTGGACGGGAGGGCCTACAATGAGCAGTTCTTC. It codes for CASSLDGRAYNEQFF. The rearrangement uses TRBV5-4 and TRBJ2-1; 8 bases match TRBD2. J was trimmed by 2 bases and V by 0 bases; bases with no gene match: 1. Germline V gene sequence: CDR1 SGHNT, CDR2 YYREEE (reference sequence). The CDR3 extends over 15 amino acids. Drawing the rest from reference TRBV5-4 and TRBJ2-1, the complete variable domain is ETGVTQSPTHLIKTRGQQVTLRCSSQSGHNTVSWYQQALGQGPQFIFQYYREEENGRGNFPPRFSGLQFPNYSSELNVNALELDDSALYLCASSLDGRAYNEQFFGPGTRLTVL.

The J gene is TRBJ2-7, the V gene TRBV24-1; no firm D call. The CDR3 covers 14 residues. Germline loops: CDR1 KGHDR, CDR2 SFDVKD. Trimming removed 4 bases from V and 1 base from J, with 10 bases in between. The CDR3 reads CATSDTDTSYEQYF. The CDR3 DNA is TGTGCCACCAGTGACACCGACACGTCCTACGAGCAGTACTTC.

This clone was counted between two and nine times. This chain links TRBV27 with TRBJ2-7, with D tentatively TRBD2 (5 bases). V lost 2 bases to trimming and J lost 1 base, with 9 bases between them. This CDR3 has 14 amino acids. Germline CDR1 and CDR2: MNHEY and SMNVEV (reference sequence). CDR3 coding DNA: TGTGCCAGCAGTTTACGGTCGGGGTCCTACGAGCAGTACTTC. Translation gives CASSLRSGSYEQYF.

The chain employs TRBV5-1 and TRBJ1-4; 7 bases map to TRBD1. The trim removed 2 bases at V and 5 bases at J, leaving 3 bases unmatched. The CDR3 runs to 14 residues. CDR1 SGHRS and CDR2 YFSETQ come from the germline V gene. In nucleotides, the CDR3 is TGCGCCAGCAGCTTTGGGACAGTAAATGAAAAACTGTTTTTT. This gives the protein CASSFGTVNEKLFF.

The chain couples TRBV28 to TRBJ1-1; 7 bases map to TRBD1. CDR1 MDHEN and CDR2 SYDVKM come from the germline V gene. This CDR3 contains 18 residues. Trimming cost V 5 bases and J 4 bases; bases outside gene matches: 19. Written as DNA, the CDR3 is TGTGCCAGCAGTCCCGCCTGGGTCGACAGGGAATTGAGCACTGAAGCTTTCTTT. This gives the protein CASSPAWVDRELSTEAFF.

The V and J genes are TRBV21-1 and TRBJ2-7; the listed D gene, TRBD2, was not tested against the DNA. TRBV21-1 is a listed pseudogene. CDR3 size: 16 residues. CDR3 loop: CASSVRLAEISYEQYF. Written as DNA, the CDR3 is TGTGCCAGCAGCGTACGACTAGCGGAAATCTCCTACGAGCAGTACTTC.